This T cell receptor (beta chain) is drawn from a study of lymphopenia after photon versus proton radiotherapy. Study-wide findings and caveats: Proton therapy kept repertoires fairly stable, unlike photons, which gained effector/memory cells. Authors raise, but do not show, better survival with proton therapy. Larger post-nadir TCR diversity loss correlated inversely with survival in deceased patients. After lymphocyte nadir, photon-treated repertoires showed oligoclonal expansion, especially CD8+ Temra.

This clone was seen more than once but under ten times. Antigen specificity is unknown. Data came from immunoSEQ multiplex PCR; TCRdb stores just in-frame clones and leaves some out. The sample lists approximately 71,000 clones; roughly 93% were seen once. This clonotype was sampled from a woman between 65 and 79 years old with pancreatic cancer. Sequencing was performed on peripheral blood, taken from a patient treated with photon-based radiotherapy.

The CDR3 here is CASSPTGVGNQPQHF. The CDR3 region has the DNA TGTGCCAGCAGCCCAACAGGGGTTGGCAATCAGCCCCAGCATTTT. The rearrangement links TRBV28 to TRBJ1-5; 7 bases fit TRBD1. Germline CDR1 and CDR2: MDHEN and SYDVKM. With 6 bases clipped from V and 2 bases from J, the junction kept 7 bases outside the gene matches. CDR3 length: 15 residues.